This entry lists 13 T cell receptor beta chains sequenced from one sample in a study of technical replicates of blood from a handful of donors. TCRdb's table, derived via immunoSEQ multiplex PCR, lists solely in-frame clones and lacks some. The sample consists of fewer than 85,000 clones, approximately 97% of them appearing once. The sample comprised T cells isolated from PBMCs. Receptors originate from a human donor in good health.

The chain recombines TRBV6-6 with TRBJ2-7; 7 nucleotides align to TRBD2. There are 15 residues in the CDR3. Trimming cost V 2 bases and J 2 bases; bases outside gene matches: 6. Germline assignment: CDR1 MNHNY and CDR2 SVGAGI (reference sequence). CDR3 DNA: TGTGCCAGCAGTTACGGCGGACTAGGCCCCTACGAGCAGTACTTC. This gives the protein CASSYGGLGPYEQYF.

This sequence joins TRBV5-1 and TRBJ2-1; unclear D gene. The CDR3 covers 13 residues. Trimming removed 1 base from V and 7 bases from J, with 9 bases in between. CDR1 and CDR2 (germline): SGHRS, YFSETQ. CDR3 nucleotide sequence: TGCGCCAGCAGCTTGCGTTACGCGAATGAGCAGTTCTTC. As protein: CASSLRYANEQFF.

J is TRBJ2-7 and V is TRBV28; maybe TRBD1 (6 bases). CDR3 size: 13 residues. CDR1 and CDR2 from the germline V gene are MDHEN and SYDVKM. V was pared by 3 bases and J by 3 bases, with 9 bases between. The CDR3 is CASSFTGFYEQYF. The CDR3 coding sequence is TGTGCCAGCAGTTTTACAGGGTTCTACGAGCAGTACTTC.

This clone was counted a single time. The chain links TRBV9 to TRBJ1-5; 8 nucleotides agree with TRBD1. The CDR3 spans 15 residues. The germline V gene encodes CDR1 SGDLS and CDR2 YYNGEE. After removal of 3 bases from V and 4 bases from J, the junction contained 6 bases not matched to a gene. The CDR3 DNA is TGTGCCAGCAGCGACGGCACAGGGGGGAATCAGCCCCAGCATTTT. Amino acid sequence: CASSDGTGGNQPQHF.

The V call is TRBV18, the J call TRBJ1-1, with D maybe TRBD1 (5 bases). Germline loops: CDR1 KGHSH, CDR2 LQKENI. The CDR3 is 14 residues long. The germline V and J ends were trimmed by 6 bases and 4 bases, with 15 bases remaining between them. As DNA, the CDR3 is TGTGCCAGCTCCCGCACTCAGGGAGGCACTGAAGCTTTCTTT. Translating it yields CASSRTQGGTEAFF.

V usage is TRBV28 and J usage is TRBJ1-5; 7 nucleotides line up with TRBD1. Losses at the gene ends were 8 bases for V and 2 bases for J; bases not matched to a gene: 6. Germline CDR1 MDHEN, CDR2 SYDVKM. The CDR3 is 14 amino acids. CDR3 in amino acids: CASESGTGNQPQHF. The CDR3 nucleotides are TGTGCCAGCGAATCCGGGACAGGCAATCAGCCCCAGCATTTT.

The CDR3 nucleotides read TGTGCCAGCAGCCAACAGACTCCGGGACTAGCGGGCCTCAATGAGCAGTTCTTC. Its translation: CASSQQTPGLAGLNEQFF. The genes are TRBV4-2 and TRBJ2-1; 12 positions agree with TRBD2. CDR1 and CDR2 from the germline V gene are LGHNA and YNFKEQ. With 2 bases clipped from V and 6 bases from J, the junction kept 11 bases outside the gene matches. The CDR3 has 18 residues.

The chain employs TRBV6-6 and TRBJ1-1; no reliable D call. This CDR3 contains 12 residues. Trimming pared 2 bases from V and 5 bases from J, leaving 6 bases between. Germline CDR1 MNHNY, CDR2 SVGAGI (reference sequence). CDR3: CASSYGETEAFF. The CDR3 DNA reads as TGTGCCAGCAGTTACGGGGAGACTGAAGCTTTCTTT.

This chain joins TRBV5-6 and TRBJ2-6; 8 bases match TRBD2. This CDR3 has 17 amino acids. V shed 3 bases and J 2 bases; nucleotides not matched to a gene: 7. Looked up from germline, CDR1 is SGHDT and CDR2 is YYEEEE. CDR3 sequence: CASSSWGLGAGANVLTF. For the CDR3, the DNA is TGTGCCAGCAGCTCTTGGGGACTAGGAGCTGGGGCCAACGTCCTGACTTTC.

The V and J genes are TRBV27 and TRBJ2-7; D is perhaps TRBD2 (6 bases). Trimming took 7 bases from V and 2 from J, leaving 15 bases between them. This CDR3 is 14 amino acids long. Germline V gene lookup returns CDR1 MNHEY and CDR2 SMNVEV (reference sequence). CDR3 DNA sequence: TGTGCCAGCACTCGGGGAGCGGGTCCCTACGAGCAGTACTTC. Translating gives CASTRGAGPYEQYF.

CDR3 amino acids: CASSHGTGGSEKLFF. The DNA of the CDR3 is TGTGCCAGCAGCCACGGGACAGGGGGCTCAGAAAAACTGTTTTTT. V and J are TRBV4-2 and TRBJ1-4, with 12 bases that match TRBD1. The CDR3 spans 15 residues. Germline-derived CDR1 and CDR2 are LGHNA and YNFKEQ. Trimming cost V 3 bases and J 8 bases; bases outside gene matches: 4.

The CDR3 nucleotides are TGCGCCAGCACTTCGGGACAGGGGGCTAATCAAGAGACCCAGTACTTC. As protein: CASTSGQGANQETQYF. The gene calls are TRBV5-1 and TRBJ2-5, with 12 bases lining up with TRBD1. Germline trimming cut 6 bases from V and 2 bases from J; bases unmatched to any gene: 8. The CDR3 is made up of 16 amino acids. The germline CDR1 and CDR2 sequences are SGHRS and YFSETQ.

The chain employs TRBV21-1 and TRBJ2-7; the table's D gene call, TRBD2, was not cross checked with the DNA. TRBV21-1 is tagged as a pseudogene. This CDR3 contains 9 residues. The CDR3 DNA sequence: TGTGTACTTCCATGCTTAAAGTACTTC. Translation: CVLPCLKYF.